One and the same sample provided the 5 T cell receptor beta chains below, sequenced in a study of CD8+ T cells in alopecia areata. As the sequencing template, cDNA was produced by extracting RNA and reverse transcribing it. The data were produced by immunoSEQ multiplex PCR, yet TCRdb's version contains in-frame clones alone and is incomplete. The table has roughly 130,000 clones, approximately 58% seen once; the top ten hold less than 5.5%. The sample in question was CD4+ T cells sorted from blood, obtained at week 0. The receptors come from a human donor with alopecia areata.

The rearrangement joins TRBV13 to TRBJ1-4; 9 bases are a match to TRBD1. The CDR3 extends over 16 amino acids. The V gene end was trimmed by 5 bases and the J gene end by 4 bases; junction bases not matched to a gene: 8. From germline, CDR1 is PRHDT and CDR2 FYEKMQ (reference sequence). CDR3 sequence: CASSPGTGYNNEKLFF. CDR3 bases: TGTGCCAGCAGCCCCGGGACAGGGTACAATAATGAAAAACTGTTTTTT.

The chain combines TRBV28 with TRBJ2-7; D gene unclear. CDR3 length equals 11 residues. CDR1 and CDR2 (germline): MDHEN, SYDVKM. The germline V and J ends were trimmed by 6 bases and 3 bases, with 6 bases remaining between them. CDR3 coding DNA: TGTGCCAGCAGCCTCTACTACGAGCAGTACTTC. Translation gives CASSLYYEQYF.

This clone was seen more than once but under ten times. V gene TRBV28 combines with J gene TRBJ2-7; 7 nucleotides align to TRBD1. The CDR3 has 15 residues. Germline trimming cut 2 bases from V and 3 bases from J; bases unmatched to any gene: 7. The V gene's germline CDR1 is MDHEN and CDR2 SYDVKM. The CDR3, as DNA: TGTGCCAGCAGTTTACCGGGACAGAAGTTCTACGAGCAGTACTTC. It yields the protein CASSLPGQKFYEQYF.

The CDR3 reads CASSHYRPSAPQFYGYTF. The CDR3 DNA is TGTGCCAGCAGCCACTACAGGCCCTCGGCCCCCCAATTCTATGGCTACACCTTC. The chain couples TRBV7-2 to TRBJ1-2; tentative D call: TRBD1 (5 bases). V shed 5 bases and J shed 4 bases, with 26 bases lying between them. The CDR3 covers 18 residues. Germline V gives CDR1 SGHTA, CDR2 FQGNSA.

The V call is TRBV5-6, the J call TRBJ2-5, with D perhaps assigned TRBD1 or TRBD2 (5 bases each). V dropped 4 bases and J dropped 2 bases, with 12 bases sitting between them. Per germline, CDR1 SGHDT and CDR2 YYEEEE. The CDR3 runs to 14 residues. CDR3 sequence: CASSRGVYQETQYF. The CDR3 DNA reads TGTGCCAGCAGCAGAGGGGTATATCAAGAGACCCAGTACTTC.